This T cell receptor (beta chain) was profiled in a study of long-term antiretroviral therapy in people with HIV. Turning to the study itself: The earliest specimens came about a decade ahead of the 2015 immediate-ART recommendation.

Trimming stripped 3 bases from V and 1 base from J, with 7 bases between. CDR1 SGHRS and CDR2 YFSETQ come from the germline V gene. The CDR3 contains 13 residues. To note about this clone: Its cognate antigen is unknown.

Regarding the study as a whole: Post-ART diversity increased but stayed below transplant donor controls. Samples were collected from the mid-2000s to the late 2010s under possibly less effective ART regimens.

Investigators performed immunoSEQ version v3.0 at survey level. The protocol was immunoSEQ multiplex PCR, while the TCRdb copy is restricted to in-frame clones and leaves out a portion. The data show 37,000 or so clones, 80% seen once. The chain has TRBV5-1 and TRBJ1-2; D not certain. The specimen comprised unsorted PBMCs, sampled 3.4 years after starting antiretroviral therapy. The sequence was obtained from a man aged 25 to 40 with HIV. CDR3 coding DNA: TGCGCCAGCAGCTCCGACGTTAACTATGGCTACACCTTC. This sequence encodes CASSSDVNYGYTF.